The source of this TCR beta chain is a study of blood T cell repertoires in COVID-19. Study context: COVID-19 samples, acute and convalescent, were from the United States, Italy and Spain. T cells, B-cell-depleted T cells, or PBMCs provided the cDNA or gDNA that served as material.

Germline V gives CDR1 SGHRS, CDR2 YFSETQ. There are 12 residues in the CDR3. V trimming: 4 bases; J trimming: 16 bases; junction bases outside the gene matches: 11. Original methodology: Reference gene primer amplification in the assay estimated nucleated cell counts. Sequencing was performed with immunoSEQ multiplex PCR; in TCRdb, only in-frame clones are kept and a portion is missing. V, J and clone size were drawn from that table, and D and trimming were deduced from the DNA. The data show about 140,000 clones, with approximately 87% seen just once and about 4.1% held by the top ten. The sequencing input was peripheral blood. The V call is TRBV5-1, the J call TRBJ2-1; 7 nucleotides line up with TRBD2. The clonotype was recovered from a woman aged 35 to 49 with acute or convalescent COVID-19. The CDR3 protein is CASSLRDYRIFF. The CDR3 DNA sequence: TGCGCCAGCAGCCTTCGGGACTACCGGATCTTCTTC.